Included here is one TCR beta chain sequence, with context. The antigen is undetermined. Extraction of RNA preceded its reverse transcription into cDNA, which served as the sequencing template. Here immunoSEQ multiplex PCR was the method, and the copy in TCRdb shows in-frame clones only, minus some. The data show more than 200,000 clones, with over 60% seen just once and over 1% held by the top ten. The CDR3 spans 13 residues. CDR1 is ENHRY, CDR2 SYGVKD, per germline. V gave up 8 bases and J gave up 5 bases; unmatched junction bases: 3. Indicated treatment: oral pan-JAK inhibitor, 5-10 mg twice daily. The sample belongs to a study of CD8+ T cells in alopecia areata. Study observations and caveats: The study found higher clonality in lesional than normal scalp, especially in alopecia totalis/universalis.

The source material was CD4+ T cells sorted from blood, sampled between weeks 43 and 45, from a patient treated with tofacitinib. The rearrangement uses TRBV10-3 and TRBJ2-3; 11 bases map to TRBD2. The receptor's source is a human donor with alopecia areata. CDR3 bases: TGTGCCATCCATGGGACTAGCGGAGATACGCAGTATTTT. This encodes CAIHGTSGDTQYF.